The 32 T cell receptor beta chains below were found in one sample sequenced in a study of CD8+ T cells in alopecia areata. RNA extraction and reverse transcription yielded cDNA as sequencing template. Generated by immunoSEQ multiplex PCR, the TCRdb table keeps only in-frame clones and is missing some. Here the sample spans 120,000 or so clones, about 54% being singletons. Treatment given: oral pan-JAK inhibitor, 5-10 mg twice daily. The source was CD8+ T cells sorted from blood, collected at week 4, from a patient treated with tofacitinib. All receptors derive from a human donor with alopecia areata.

The count of this clone is one. This chain links TRBV5-1 with TRBJ1-2; D call uncertain. V was trimmed by 3 bases and J by 4 bases, leaving 10 bases between them. Germline loops: CDR1 SGHRS, CDR2 YFSETQ. The CDR3 covers 13 residues. The CDR3 nucleotides read TGCGCCAGCAGCTCCTCGACGGTCTATGGCTACACCTTC. It specifies CASSSSTVYGYTF.

This chain links TRBV7-9 with TRBJ2-1, with 10 nucleotides matching TRBD1. Germline V gene data show CDR1 as SEHNR and CDR2 as FQNEAQ (reference sequence). The CDR3 contains 15 residues. V lost 4 bases to trimming and J lost 5 bases; unmatched junction nucleotides: 5. CDR3 residues: CASSSDRGINNEQFF. The CDR3 nucleotides read TGTGCCAGCAGCTCGGACAGGGGGATCAACAATGAGCAGTTCTTC.

The chain has TRBV27 and TRBJ1-1; possible D gene TRBD1, 5 bases. There are 11 residues in the CDR3. The V end lost 9 bases, the J end lost 3 bases, and 8 bases lay between the germline ends. Germline V gene data show CDR1 as MNHEY and CDR2 as SMNVEV (reference sequence). CDR3 bases: TGTGCCAGTATGGGGGACACTGAAGCTTTCTTT. It is translated as CASMGDTEAFF.

The rearrangement joins TRBV30 to TRBJ2-1; 8 nucleotides line up with TRBD2. The CDR3 covers 13 residues. Trimming took 3 bases from V and 4 from J; bases not matched to a gene: 2. Per germline, CDR1 GTSNPN and CDR2 SVGIG (reference sequence). In DNA, the CDR3 is TGTGCCTGGAGGCTAGCGGGTTACAATGAGCAGTTCTTC. The encoded protein is CAWRLAGYNEQFF.

This clone was observed a few times. The chain links TRBV29-1 to TRBJ2-5; a possible D gene is TRBD2 (6 bases). Trimming took 5 bases from V and 2 from J, leaving 12 bases between them. CDR1 and CDR2 from the germline V gene are SQVTM and ANQGSEA. The CDR3 runs to 13 residues. CDR3 sequence: CSVHLAGQETQYF. DNA for the CDR3: TGCAGCGTTCACTTGGCGGGGCAAGAGACCCAGTACTTC.

This clone was seen more than once but under ten times. The chain combines TRBV29-1 with TRBJ2-3, with 7 bases lining up with TRBD2. From germline, CDR1 is SQVTM and CDR2 ANQGSEA. V dropped 3 bases and J dropped 4; count of bases not matched to a gene: 16. This CDR3 region has 17 residues. CDR3 DNA sequence: TGCAGCGTTGAGTATCTGGGACTGCCGGGGAGGGCAGATACGCAGTATTTT. Residues: CSVEYLGLPGRADTQYF.

The count of this clone is one. This chain uses TRBV13 with TRBJ2-1; 8 bases line up with TRBD1. Germline CDR1 is PRHDT and CDR2 is FYEKMQ (reference sequence). The CDR3 has 13 residues. The V segment lost 3 bases and the J segment 8 bases; nucleotides outside the gene matches: 3. The CDR3 reads CASSLTGVDEQFF. The CDR3 DNA follows: TGTGCCAGCAGCTTGACAGGGGTCGATGAGCAGTTCTTC.

Here the CDR3 DNA reads TGCGCCAGCAGCTTGGAGGGTTGGAGTTCACCCCTCCACTTT. Protein sequence: CASSLEGWSSPLHF. The chain has TRBV5-1 and TRBJ1-6, with D uncertain. The CDR3 runs 14 residues. CDR1 is SGHRS and CDR2 is YFSETQ in the germline V gene. V lost 0 bases, J lost 9 bases, and 10 bases lay in between.

V and J are TRBV29-1 and TRBJ2-1; D remains unclear. This CDR3 has 14 amino acids. The germline gives CDR1 SQVTM, CDR2 ANQGSEA. Between the trimmed V and J ends, which lost 2 bases and 1 base, there was a span of 9 bases. CDR3 amino acids: CSVEQEGSYNEQFF. The CDR3 coding sequence is TGCAGCGTTGAACAGGAAGGTTCCTACAATGAGCAGTTCTTC.

Regarding this clone: In this CDR3 the conserved last residue, phenylalanine or tryptophan, is missing, so a read error is likely. The limits of the CDR3 on the DNA are not certain, so only TCRdb's listed CDR3 is given. This chain connects TRBV2 to TRBJ2-7; TRBD2, the table's D call, was not compared with the DNA. Germline-derived CDR1 and CDR2 are SNHLY and FYNNEI. The CDR3 length equals 11 residues, ends included. Here the CDR3 reads CASSEATPEQI.

The V call is TRBV27, the J call TRBJ1-5; 7 bases map to TRBD1. Unmatched junction bases numbered 8, after V lost 8 bases and J lost 4 bases. The CDR3 spans 14 residues. Germline CDR1 is MNHEY and CDR2 is SMNVEV (reference sequence). CDR3 residues: CASGTGDWNQPQHF. In DNA form, the CDR3 reads TGTGCCAGCGGAACAGGGGATTGGAATCAGCCCCAGCATTTT.

This clone was seen only a few times. The chain couples TRBV7-9 to TRBJ2-1; D possibly corresponds to TRBD2 (6 bases). Trimming shortened V by 4 bases and J by 2 bases, and 12 bases separated the two germline ends. Germline V gives CDR1 SEHNR, CDR2 FQNEAQ (reference sequence). The CDR3 runs to 15 residues. In DNA, the CDR3 is TGTGCCAGCAGCTCAACCCGGACTACCTACAATGAGCAGTTCTTC. As protein: CASSSTRTTYNEQFF. Combining the CDR3 with reference TRBV7-9 and TRBJ2-1 gives the whole variable domain DTGVSQNPRHKITKRGQNVTFRCDPISEHNRLYWYRQTLGQGPEFLTYFQNEAQLEKSRLLSDRFSAERPKGSFSTLEIQRTEQGDSAMYLCASSSTRTTYNEQFFGPGTRLTVL.

This clone was observed a few times. This chain uses TRBV28 with TRBJ2-4; 8 positions match TRBD1. V lost 7 bases, J lost 1 base, and 15 bases stayed unmatched. This CDR3 has 18 residues. Per the germline V gene, CDR1 is MDHEN and CDR2 is SYDVKM. The CDR3 DNA reads TGTGCCAGCACCACCGACAGGGGTCGGATAGTCGCCAAAAACATTCAGTACTTC. Translating gives CASTTDRGRIVAKNIQYF.

The table lists this clone with a few counts. The CDR3 sequence: CATAVRAGALWELFF. The CDR3 nucleotides are TGTGCCACCGCTGTCCGGGCGGGAGCCCTCTGGGAGCTGTTTTTT. The gene calls are TRBV2 and TRBJ2-2; 7 nucleotides line up with TRBD2. The CDR3 spans 15 residues. Trimming removed 10 bases from V and 9 bases from J; junction bases left unmatched: 17. Germline V gene lookup returns CDR1 SNHLY and CDR2 FYNNEI.

The CDR3, as DNA: TGTGCCAGTACCCCGGGACGGACTGAAGCTTTCTTT. Its protein product is CASTPGRTEAFF. The chain employs TRBV19 and TRBJ1-1; D is perhaps TRBD1 (5 bases). The CDR3 totals 12 residues. Germline CDR1 LNHDA, CDR2 SQIVND (reference sequence). Trimming removed 7 bases at V and 5 bases at J, with 11 bases between.

This chain connects TRBV30 to TRBJ1-1, with D perhaps matching TRBD1 (6 bases). This CDR3 has 10 residues. V lost 7 bases and J lost 8, with 11 bases in between. Germline V gene sequence: CDR1 GTSNPN, CDR2 SVGIG (reference sequence). Written as DNA, the CDR3 is TGTGCCTTAGGACAGACAGAAGCTTTCTTT. It yields the protein CALGQTEAFF.

The chain is built from TRBV30 and TRBJ1-1; no reliable D call. This CDR3 has 12 residues. V was cut by 0 bases and J by 11 bases, with 13 bases left in between. Germline values: CDR1 GTSNPN, CDR2 SVGIG (reference sequence). Here the CDR3 DNA reads TGTGCCTGGAGTGTCCATGAGTTGGGGGCTTTCTTT. It translates to CAWSVHELGAFF.

V is TRBV14 and J is TRBJ2-3, with D maybe TRBD2 (6 bases). Per germline, CDR1 SGHDN and CDR2 FVKESK. There are 17 residues in the CDR3. Trimming shortened V by 4 bases and J by 2 bases, and 19 bases separated the two germline ends. CDR3 loop: CASSPGRIGLTTDTQYF. DNA for the CDR3: TGTGCCAGCAGCCCGGGAAGGATAGGACTAACCACAGATACGCAGTATTTT.

V is TRBV27 and J is TRBJ1-2; D is ambiguous. With 2 bases removed from V and 5 bases from J, the gap between germline ends came to 9 bases. Germline V lookup: CDR1 MNHEY, CDR2 SMNVEV (reference sequence). The CDR3 is 13 amino acids. The CDR3 DNA reads TGTGCCAGCAGTTTAAGAGACAATTATGGCTACACCTTC. Its translation is CASSLRDNYGYTF.

This clone was seen at least ten times. This sequence joins TRBV6-4 and TRBJ2-1; D may be TRBD2 (5 bases). The V gene's germline CDR1 is MRHNA and CDR2 SNTAGT. The germline V and J ends were trimmed by 3 bases and 2 bases, with 5 bases remaining between them. The CDR3 is 13 amino acids. CDR3 region: CASSEAAYNEQFF. CDR3 nucleotide sequence: TGTGCCAGCAGTGAAGCGGCCTACAATGAGCAGTTCTTC.

In this sample, this clone turned up a few times. This CDR3 is also generated by other DNA sequences in the sample. The V and J genes are TRBV30 and TRBJ2-1; TRBD1 might be the D (5 bases). The CDR3 covers 13 residues. With 0 bases removed from V and 4 bases from J, the gap between germline ends came to 7 bases. Germline V gene sequence: CDR1 GTSNPN, CDR2 SVGIG (reference sequence). CDR3 residues: CAWSVDRYNEQFF. The CDR3 DNA reads as TGTGCCTGGAGTGTCGACAGATACAATGAGCAGTTCTTC. The full variable domain, rest sourced from reference TRBV30 and TRBJ2-1, is SQTIHQWPATLVQPVGSPLSLECTVEGTSNPNLYWYRQAAGRGLQLLFYSVGIGQISSEVPQNLSASRPQDRQFILSSKKLLLSDSGFYLCAWSVDRYNEQFFGPGTRLTVL.

The chain uses TRBV14 and TRBJ2-2; D remains ambiguous. CDR1 and CDR2 (germline): SGHDN, FVKESK. The CDR3 has 12 residues. V was trimmed by 3 bases and J by 9 bases, leaving 8 bases between them. This chain's CDR3 is CASSHTSWELFF. CDR3 sequence (DNA): TGTGCCAGCAGCCATACTTCCTGGGAGCTGTTTTTT.

Concerning this clone: The junction departs from the called germline gene at one end, perhaps through a read error. The chain recombines TRBV19 with TRBJ1-5, with TRBD1 matching 9 bases. The CDR3 runs 14 residues. CDR1 and CDR2 from the germline V gene are LNHDA and SQIVND (reference sequence). The CDR3 coding sequence is TGTGCCAGTAGCATAGACAGGGGGTATCAGCCCCAGCATTTT. This sequence encodes CASSIDRGYQPQHF.

The J gene is TRBJ2-3, the V gene TRBV30, with D possibly called TRBD1 or TRBD2 (5 bases each). The CDR3 is 14 amino acids. V lost 4 bases and J 5 bases, leaving 16 bases between the germline ends. CDR1 and CDR2 (germline): GTSNPN, SVGIG (reference sequence). The CDR3 DNA reads as TGTGCCTGGACCCGAGGGGTAGGGGAAGATACGCAGTATTTT. Translated: CAWTRGVGEDTQYF.

This clone appeared a few times. The chain carries TRBV27 and TRBJ1-2, with D perhaps TRBD1 (6 bases). Trimming pared 9 bases from V and 5 bases from J, leaving 16 bases between. Germline assignment: CDR1 MNHEY and CDR2 SMNVEV (reference sequence). The CDR3 has 13 residues. CDR3 in amino acids: CARLQGEGYGYTF. The CDR3 coding sequence is TGTGCCAGATTACAGGGTGAGGGATATGGCTACACCTTC.

J is TRBJ2-7 and V is TRBV13, with TRBD1 matching 8 bases. Germline V gene sequence: CDR1 PRHDT, CDR2 FYEKMQ (reference sequence). J gave up 0 bases and V 4 bases, and 5 bases lay outside the gene matches. CDR3 size: 15 residues. CDR3 loop: CASSSLDRASYEQYF. In nucleotides, the CDR3 is TGTGCCAGCAGCTCCTTGGACAGGGCCTCCTACGAGCAGTACTTC. The full variable domain, completed using reference TRBV13 and TRBJ2-7, is AAGVIQSPRHLIKEKRETATLKCYPIPRHDTVYWYQQGPGQDPQFLISFYEKMQSDKGSIPDRFSAQQFSDYHSELNMSSLELGDSALYFCASSSLDRASYEQYFGPGTRLTVT.

The CDR3 region is CASSLHLGTPERDTQYF. Here the CDR3 DNA reads TGTGCCAGCAGCTTACACCTAGGGACTCCGGAAAGGGATACGCAGTATTTT. The chain carries TRBV7-9 and TRBJ2-3; D perhaps matches TRBD2 (6 bases). The CDR3 spans 17 residues. CDR1 is SEHNR and CDR2 is FQNEAQ in the germline V gene (reference sequence). Trimming removed 2 bases at V and 6 bases at J, with 21 bases between.

This sequence joins TRBV29-1 and TRBJ2-7; TRBD1 is a possible D gene (6 bases). The CDR3 totals 13 residues. V was clipped by 7 bases and J by 6 bases, with 19 bases between them. Germline V lookup: CDR1 SQVTM, CDR2 ANQGSEA. CDR3 DNA: TGCAGCGCTGATGGGGGCACGCTAGGCGAGCAGTACTTC. Translated, it gives CSADGGTLGEQYF.

The chain combines TRBV9 with TRBJ1-2; TRBD1 agrees at 7 bases. Germline assignment: CDR1 SGDLS and CDR2 YYNGEE. V was clipped by 2 bases and J by 8 bases; unmatched bases: 12. The CDR3 has 15 residues. The CDR3 DNA is TGTGCCAGCAGCGTGGATCGGGACAGAGCGCGGGGCTACACCTTC. Protein: CASSVDRDRARGYTF.

The chain is built from TRBV7-8 and TRBJ2-5; D remains ambiguous. The ends were cut back, 5 bases at V and 3 bases at J, with 10 bases in the middle. Germline loops: CDR1 SGHVS, CDR2 FQNEAQ. The length of the CDR3 is 13 residues. CDR3 loop: CASSQRTEETQYF. CDR3 bases: TGTGCCAGCAGCCAACGTACGGAAGAGACCCAGTACTTC.

The rearrangement uses TRBV7-9 and TRBJ2-2, with D tentatively TRBD1 (6 bases). The CDR3 extends over 15 amino acids. Deletions cut 4 bases from V and 7 bases from J, with 16 bases between. In germline, CDR1 is SEHNR, CDR2 FQNEAQ (reference sequence). The CDR3 coding sequence is TGTGCCAGCAGCTCAGGAGAGCACAGGGACGGGGAGCTGTTTTTT. Protein sequence: CASSSGEHRDGELFF.

The gene calls are TRBV10-3 and TRBJ2-7, with D uncertain. CDR1 is ENHRY and CDR2 is SYGVKD in the germline V gene. Trimming shortened V by 4 bases and J by 2 bases, and 9 bases separated the two germline ends. CDR3 size: 13 residues. Written as DNA, the CDR3 is TGTGCCATCAGTGGGGGTGGGACCTACGAGCAGTACTTC. Encoded protein: CAISGGGTYEQYF.